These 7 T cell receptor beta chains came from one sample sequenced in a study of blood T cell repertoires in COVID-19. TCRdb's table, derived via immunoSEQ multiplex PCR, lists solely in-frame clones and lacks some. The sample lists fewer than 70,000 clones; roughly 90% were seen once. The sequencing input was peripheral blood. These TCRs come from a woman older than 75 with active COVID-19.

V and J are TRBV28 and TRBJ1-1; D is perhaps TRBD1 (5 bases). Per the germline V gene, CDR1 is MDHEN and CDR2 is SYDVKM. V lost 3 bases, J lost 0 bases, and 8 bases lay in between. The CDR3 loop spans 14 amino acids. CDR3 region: CASSFRVMNTEAFF. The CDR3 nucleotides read TGTGCCAGCAGTTTCAGGGTTATGAACACTGAAGCTTTCTTT.

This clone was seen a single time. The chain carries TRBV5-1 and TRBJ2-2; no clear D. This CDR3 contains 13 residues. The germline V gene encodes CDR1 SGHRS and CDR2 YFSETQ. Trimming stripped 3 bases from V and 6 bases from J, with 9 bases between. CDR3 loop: CASSWLDSGELFF. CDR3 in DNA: TGCGCCAGCAGCTGGCTTGATTCCGGGGAGCTGTTTTTT.

CDR3 protein: CASRRTSGIQETQYF. CDR3 in DNA: TGCGCCAGCAGGAGGACTAGCGGGATCCAAGAGACCCAGTACTTC. V and J are TRBV5-1 and TRBJ2-5, with 12 bases that match TRBD2. CDR1 is SGHRS, CDR2 YFSETQ, per germline. This CDR3 region has 15 residues. J was trimmed by 1 base and V by 5 bases; bases with no gene match: 3.

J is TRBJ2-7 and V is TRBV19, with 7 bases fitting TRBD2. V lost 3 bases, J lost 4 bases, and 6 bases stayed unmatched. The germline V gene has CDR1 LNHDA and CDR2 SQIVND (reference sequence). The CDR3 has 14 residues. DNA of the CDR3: TGTGCCAGTAGTATGTCGGGAGGCCTGTACGAGCAGTACTTC. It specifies CASSMSGGLYEQYF.

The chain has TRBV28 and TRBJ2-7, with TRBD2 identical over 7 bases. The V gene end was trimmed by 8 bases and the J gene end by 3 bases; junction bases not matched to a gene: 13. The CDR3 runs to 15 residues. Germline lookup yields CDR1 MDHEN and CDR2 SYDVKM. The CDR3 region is CASQNQRTRHYEQYF. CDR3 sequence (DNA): TGTGCCAGCCAGAACCAAAGGACTAGGCACTACGAGCAGTACTTC.

The CDR3 loop is CASSPGGGISGNTIYF. CDR3 DNA sequence: TGTGCCAGCAGCCCCGGGGGGGGGATCTCTGGAAACACCATATATTTT. The V gene is TRBV5-4, the J gene TRBJ1-3; a possible D gene is TRBD1 (5 bases). Trimming pared 4 bases from V and 0 bases from J, leaving 14 bases between. The CDR3 has 16 amino acids. Germline assignment: CDR1 SGHNT and CDR2 YYREEE (reference sequence).

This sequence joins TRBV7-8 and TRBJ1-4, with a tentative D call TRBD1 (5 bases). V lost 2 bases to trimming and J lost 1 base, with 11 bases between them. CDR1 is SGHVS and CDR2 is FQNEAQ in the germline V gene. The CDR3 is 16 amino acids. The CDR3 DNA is TGTGCCAGCAGCTTATCTGCAGGGCTAACTAATGAAAAACTGTTTTTT. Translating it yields CASSLSAGLTNEKLFF.